This T cell receptor (beta chain) was observed in a study of CXCR3-negative and CXCR3-positive naive CD8 T cells. The study's findings and limits: Similar TRBV-TRBJ gene usage was seen in naive CXCR3-negative and CXCR3-positive cells, but not in memory cells. Relative to CXCR3-negative naive cells, CXCR3-positive naive cells had more hydrophobic TRB CDR3s.

The germline gives CDR1 WNHNN, CDR2 SYGVQD (reference sequence). CDR3 length: 14 amino acids. Preparation of TRB cDNA libraries relied on 5' RACE carrying UMI labels. TCRdb reprocessed the 5' RACE reads and stores each CDR3 protein as one record, lacking DNA. This sample lists 55,000 to 70,000 distinct CDR3 sequences; its ten largest clones have 0.53%. In the case of this clonotype: Antigen specificity is unknown.

Naivety in CD8+ T cells corresponded to a CD45RO-CCR7+CD27+CD95- phenotype. The rearrangement links TRBV10-1 to TRBJ2-1; TCRdb names TRBD1, which stays unverified in the absence of DNA. Sequenced: naive CXCR3+ CD8+ T cells from blood. Regarding subset: CD45RO-CCR7+CD27+CD95- naive CD8+ T cells expressing CXCR3 (TNR3+). The sequence was obtained from a human donor in good health. Some clones in this sample may be carry-over from other donors' samples. Here the CDR3 reads CASGGGETGNEQFF.